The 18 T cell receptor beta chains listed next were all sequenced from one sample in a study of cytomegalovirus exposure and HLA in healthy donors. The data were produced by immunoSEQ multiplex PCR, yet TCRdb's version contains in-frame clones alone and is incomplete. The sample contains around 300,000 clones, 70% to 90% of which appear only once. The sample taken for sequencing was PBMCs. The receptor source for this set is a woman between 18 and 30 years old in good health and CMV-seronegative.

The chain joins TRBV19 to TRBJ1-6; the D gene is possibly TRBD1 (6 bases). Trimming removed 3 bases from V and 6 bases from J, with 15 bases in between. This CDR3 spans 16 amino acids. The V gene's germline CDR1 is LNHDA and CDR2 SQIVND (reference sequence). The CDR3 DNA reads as TGTGCCAGTAGTATTCCTCGGACAGTCGGTAATTCACCCCTCCACTTT. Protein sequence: CASSIPRTVGNSPLHF. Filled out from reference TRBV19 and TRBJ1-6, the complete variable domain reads DGGITQSPKYLFRKEGQNVTLSCEQNLNHDAMYWYRQDPGQGLRLIYYSQIVNDFQKGDIAEGYSVSREKKESFPLTVTSAQKNPTAFYLCASSIPRTVGNSPLHFGNGTRLTVT.

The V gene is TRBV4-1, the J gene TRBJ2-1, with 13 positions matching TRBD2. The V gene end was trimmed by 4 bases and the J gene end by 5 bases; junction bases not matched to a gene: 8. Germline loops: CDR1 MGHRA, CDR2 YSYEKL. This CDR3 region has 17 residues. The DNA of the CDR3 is TGCGCCAGCAGCCGGATTACCGGGACTAGCGGGGACAATGAGCAGTTCTTC. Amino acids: CASSRITGTSGDNEQFF.

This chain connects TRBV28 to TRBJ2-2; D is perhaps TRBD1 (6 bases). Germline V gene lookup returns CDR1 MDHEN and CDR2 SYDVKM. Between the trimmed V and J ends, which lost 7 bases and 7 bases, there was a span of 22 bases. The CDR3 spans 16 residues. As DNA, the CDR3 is TGTGCCAGCACCCTAACTGTCAGGGGAACCAGCGGGGAGCTGTTTTTT. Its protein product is CASTLTVRGTSGELFF.

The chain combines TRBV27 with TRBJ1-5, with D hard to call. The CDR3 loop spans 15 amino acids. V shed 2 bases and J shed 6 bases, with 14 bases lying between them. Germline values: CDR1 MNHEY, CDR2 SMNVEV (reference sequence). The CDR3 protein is CASSLEAQLGQPQHF. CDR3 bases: TGTGCCAGCAGTTTAGAGGCTCAGTTAGGTCAGCCCCAGCATTTT.

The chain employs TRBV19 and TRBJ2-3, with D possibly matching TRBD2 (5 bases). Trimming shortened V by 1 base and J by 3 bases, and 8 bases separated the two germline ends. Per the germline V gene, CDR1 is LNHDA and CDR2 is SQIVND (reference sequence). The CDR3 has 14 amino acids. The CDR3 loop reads CASSIGLATDTQYF. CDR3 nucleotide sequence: TGTGCCAGTAGTATAGGGTTAGCGACAGATACGCAGTATTTT.

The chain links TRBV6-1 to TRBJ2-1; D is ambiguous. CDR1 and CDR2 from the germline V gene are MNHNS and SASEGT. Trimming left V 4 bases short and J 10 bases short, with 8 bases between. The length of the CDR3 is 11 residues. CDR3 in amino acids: CASSAAVEQFF. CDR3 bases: TGTGCCAGCAGTGCGGCGGTCGAGCAGTTCTTC.

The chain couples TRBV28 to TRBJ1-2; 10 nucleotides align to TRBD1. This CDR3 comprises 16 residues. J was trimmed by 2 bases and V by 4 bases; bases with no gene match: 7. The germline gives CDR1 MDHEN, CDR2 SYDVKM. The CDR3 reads CASSYDRGPGNYGYTF. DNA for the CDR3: TGTGCCAGCAGTTACGACAGGGGGCCCGGAAACTATGGCTACACCTTC.

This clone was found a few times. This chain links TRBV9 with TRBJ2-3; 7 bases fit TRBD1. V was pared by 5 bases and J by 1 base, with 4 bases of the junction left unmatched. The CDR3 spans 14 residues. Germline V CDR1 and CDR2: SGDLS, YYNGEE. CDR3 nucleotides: TGTGCCAGCAGTGCCGGGACAGGCACAGATACGCAGTATTTT. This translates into CASSAGTGTDTQYF.

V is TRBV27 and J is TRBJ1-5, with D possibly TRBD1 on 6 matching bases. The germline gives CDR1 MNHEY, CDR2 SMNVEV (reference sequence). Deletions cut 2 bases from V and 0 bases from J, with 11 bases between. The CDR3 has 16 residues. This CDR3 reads CASSLRTDSSNQPQHF. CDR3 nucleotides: TGTGCCAGCAGTTTACGGACAGACTCTAGCAATCAGCCCCAGCATTTT.

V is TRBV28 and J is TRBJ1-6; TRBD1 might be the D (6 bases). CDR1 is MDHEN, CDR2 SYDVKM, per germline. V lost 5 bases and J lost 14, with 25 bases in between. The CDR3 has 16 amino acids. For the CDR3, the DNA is TGTGCCAGCAGTATGACCCTGGGTCTTCACAGGGATACCCTCCACTTT. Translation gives CASSMTLGLHRDTLHF.

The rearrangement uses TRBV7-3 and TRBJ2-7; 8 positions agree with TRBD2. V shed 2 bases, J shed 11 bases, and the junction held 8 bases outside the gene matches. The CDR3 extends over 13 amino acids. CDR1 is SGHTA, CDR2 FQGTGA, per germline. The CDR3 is CASSLAGGAPKYF. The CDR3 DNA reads TGTGCCAGCAGCTTAGCGGGAGGCGCTCCAAAGTACTTC.

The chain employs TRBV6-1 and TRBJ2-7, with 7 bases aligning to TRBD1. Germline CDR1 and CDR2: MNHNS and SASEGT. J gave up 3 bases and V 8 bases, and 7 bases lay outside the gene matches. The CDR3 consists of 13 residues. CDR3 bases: TGTGCCAGCCTAAAGGGGGCCAACTACGAGCAGTACTTC. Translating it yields CASLKGANYEQYF.

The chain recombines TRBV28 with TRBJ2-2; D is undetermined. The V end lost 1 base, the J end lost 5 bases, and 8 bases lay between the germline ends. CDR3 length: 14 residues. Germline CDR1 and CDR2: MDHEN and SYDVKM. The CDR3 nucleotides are TGTGCCAGCAGTTTATCCGCGAGGACCGGGGAGCTGTTTTTT. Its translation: CASSLSARTGELFF. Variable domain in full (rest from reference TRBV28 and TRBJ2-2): DVKVTQSSRYLVKRTGEKVFLECVQDMDHENMFWYRQDPGLGLRLIYFSYDVKMKEKGDIPEGYSVSREKKERFSLILESASTNQTSMYLCASSLSARTGELFFGEGSRLTVL.

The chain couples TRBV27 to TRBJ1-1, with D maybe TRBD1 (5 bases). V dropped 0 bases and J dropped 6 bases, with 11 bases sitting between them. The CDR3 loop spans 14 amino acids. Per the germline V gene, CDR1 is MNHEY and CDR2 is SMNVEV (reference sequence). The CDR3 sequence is CASSLSPGQAEAFF. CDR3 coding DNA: TGTGCCAGCAGTTTATCCCCCGGACAAGCTGAAGCTTTCTTT.

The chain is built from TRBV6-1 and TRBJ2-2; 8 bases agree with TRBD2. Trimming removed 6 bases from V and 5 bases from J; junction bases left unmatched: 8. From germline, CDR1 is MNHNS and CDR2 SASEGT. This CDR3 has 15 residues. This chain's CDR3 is CASRGSGSWTGELFF. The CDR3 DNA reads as TGTGCCAGCAGGGGGAGCGGGAGCTGGACCGGGGAGCTGTTTTTT.

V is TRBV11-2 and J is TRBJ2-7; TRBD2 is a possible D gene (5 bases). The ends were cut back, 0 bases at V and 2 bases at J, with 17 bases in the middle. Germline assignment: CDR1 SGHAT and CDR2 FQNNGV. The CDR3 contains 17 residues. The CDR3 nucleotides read TGTGCCAGCAGCTTAGATCCTACTAGAGGAGGTACCTACGAGCAGTACTTC. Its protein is CASSLDPTRGGTYEQYF. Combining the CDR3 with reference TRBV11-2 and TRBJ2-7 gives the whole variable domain EAGVAQSPRYKIIEKRQSVAFWCNPISGHATLYWYQQILGQGPKLLIQFQNNGVVDDSQLPKDRFSAERLKGVDSTLKIQPAKLEDSAVYLCASSLDPTRGGTYEQYFGPGTRLTVT.

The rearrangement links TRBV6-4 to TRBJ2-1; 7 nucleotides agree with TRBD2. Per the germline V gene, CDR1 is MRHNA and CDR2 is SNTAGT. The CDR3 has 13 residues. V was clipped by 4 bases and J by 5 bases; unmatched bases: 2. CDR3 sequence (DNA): TGTGCCAGCAGTGGACGGGAGGACAATGAGCAGTTCTTC. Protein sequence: CASSGREDNEQFF.

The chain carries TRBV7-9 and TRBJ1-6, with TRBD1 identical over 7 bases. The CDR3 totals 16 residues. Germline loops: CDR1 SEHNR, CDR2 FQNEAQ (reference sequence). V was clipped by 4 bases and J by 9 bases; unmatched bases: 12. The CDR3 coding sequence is TGTGCCAGCAGCTCCTCCCGGGACAGTCGTTTTTCACCCCTCCACTTT. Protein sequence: CASSSSRDSRFSPLHF.